Below are 13 T cell receptor beta chains sequenced from a single sample in a study of lymphopenia after photon versus proton radiotherapy (dated by TCRdb to the late 2010s). Receptors were amplified or captured by the immunoSEQ multiplex PCR assay. TCRdb re-hosts the immuneACCESS table, in-frame sequences only. Its copies lack some clones; in the studies checked, an unresolved V gene accounts for under half of them, and the cause for the rest is not known. This sample gives 26,000 or so clones in total; roughly four fifths of them show up just once. Jointly, the top ten make up around a third of the sample. The material was peripheral blood, obtained from a patient treated with photon-based radiotherapy. The source is a man in his fifties or sixties with gastric cancer.

V gene TRBV30 combines with J gene TRBJ1-1; no reliable D call. Germline V gene lookup returns CDR1 GTSNPN and CDR2 SVGIG (reference sequence). This CDR3 is built from 13 residues. With 5 bases removed from V and 6 bases from J, the gap between germline ends came to 16 bases. The CDR3 DNA sequence: TGTGCCTGGTACAGAGAGGAGCGACCTGAAGCTTTCTTT. The encoded protein is CAWYREERPEAFF. The whole variable domain, remainder taken from reference TRBV30 and TRBJ1-1, is SQTIHQWPATLVQPVGSPLSLECTVEGTSNPNLYWYRQAAGRGLQLLFYSVGIGQISSEVPQNLSASRPQDRQFILSSKKLLLSDSGFYLCAWYREERPEAFFGQGTRLTVV.

Concerning this clone: Other DNA sequences of this sample code for an identical CDR3. The chain joins TRBV11-3 to TRBJ2-7; tentative D call: TRBD2 (6 bases). Per the germline V gene, CDR1 is SGHNT and CDR2 is YENEEA. The CDR3 sequence is 14 residues long. V lost 3 bases and J 0 bases, leaving 9 bases between the germline ends. The CDR3 spells CASSLEGPSYEQYF. CDR3 sequence (DNA): TGTGCCAGCAGCTTGGAGGGGCCCTCCTACGAGCAGTACTTC.

This clone has only one observation. The rearrangement joins TRBV10-2 to TRBJ1-5; a possible D gene is TRBD1 (5 bases). Per germline, CDR1 WSHSY and CDR2 SAAADI. Trimming stripped 5 bases from V and 1 base from J, with 24 bases between. There are 19 residues in the CDR3. The DNA of the CDR3 is TGCGCCAGCAGTTCCCCTGTGGGGCCCGGGCTATGGAGCAATCAGCCCCAGCATTTT. This encodes CASSSPVGPGLWSNQPQHF.

This clone was observed a single time. The rearrangement links TRBV6-6 to TRBJ2-3, with D hard to call. Germline assignment: CDR1 MNHNY and CDR2 SVGAGI (reference sequence). The V end was cut by 6 bases, the J end by 6 bases, with 7 bases between. The CDR3 sequence is 11 residues long. Here the CDR3 DNA reads TGTGCCAGCAGCTCCCTTGATACGCAGTATTTT. This codes for CASSSLDTQYF.

Concerning this clone itself: Within the sample, other DNA sequences also encode this same CDR3. V gene TRBV5-5 combines with J gene TRBJ2-7, with D hard to call. The CDR3 is 14 amino acids. Germline V gene lookup returns CDR1 SGHKS and CDR2 YYEKEE (reference sequence). Trimming stripped 0 bases from V and 4 bases from J, with 11 bases between. Here the CDR3 reads CASSLVGRSYEQYV. In DNA form, the CDR3 reads TGTGCCAGCAGCTTGGTCGGCAGGTCTTACGAGCAGTACGTC.

The CDR3 reads CASSLVRVMNTGELFF. The CDR3, as DNA: TGCGCCAGCAGCTTGGTCAGGGTGATGAACACCGGGGAGCTGTTTTTT. The V call is TRBV5-1, the J call TRBJ2-2, with D tentatively TRBD1 (5 bases). The V end lost 0 bases, the J end lost 1 base, and 10 bases lay between the germline ends. Germline V lookup: CDR1 SGHRS, CDR2 YFSETQ. The CDR3 loop spans 16 amino acids.

The rearrangement links TRBV2 to TRBJ1-2; tentatively, D is TRBD1 (5 bases). Germline CDR1 and CDR2: SNHLY and FYNNEI. The CDR3 extends over 13 amino acids. V was pared by 6 bases and J by 4 bases, with 12 bases between. CDR3 amino acids: CASSYDSSYGYTF. CDR3 DNA: TGTGCCAGCAGCTATGACAGCTCCTATGGCTACACCTTC. Full variable domain (remainder filled in from reference TRBV2 and TRBJ1-2): EPEVTQTPSHQVTQMGQEVILRCVPISNHLYFYWYRQILGQKVEFLVSFYNNEISEKSEIFDDQFSVERPDGSNFTLKIRSTKLEDSAMYFCASSYDSSYGYTFGSGTRLTVV.

This clone was observed a few times. V usage is TRBV6-5 and J usage is TRBJ2-1; 10 bases agree with TRBD1. J gave up 9 bases and V 4 bases, and 6 bases lay outside the gene matches. The germline V gene encodes CDR1 MNHEY and CDR2 SVGAGI. The length of the CDR3 is 14 residues. The CDR3 DNA sequence: TGTGCCAGCAGTTCCTCCGGACAGGGGGGTGAGCAGTTCTTC. Translating it yields CASSSSGQGGEQFF.

V usage is TRBV7-9 and J usage is TRBJ2-3; D might be TRBD1 (5 bases). The CDR3 is 13 residues long. Trimming removed 5 bases from V and 3 bases from J, with 9 bases in between. Per the germline V gene, CDR1 is SEHNR and CDR2 is FQNEAQ (reference sequence). CDR3 residues: CASSLRQTDTQYF. DNA for the CDR3: TGTGCCAGCAGCCTGCGACAGACAGATACGCAGTATTTT.

The chain carries TRBV7-2 and TRBJ1-2; possibly TRBD1 for D (6 bases). The germline CDR1 and CDR2 sequences are SGHTA and FQGNSA. This CDR3 is built from 12 residues. Trimming cost V 5 bases and J 7 bases, with 11 bases left between them. The CDR3 region is CASSERTAGYTF. CDR3 nucleotide sequence: TGTGCCAGCAGCGAAAGGACAGCTGGCTACACCTTC.

The CDR3 DNA reads TGTGCCAGCAGTGCGGGGGGCCGGAATGAGCAGTTCTTC. Amino acids: CASSAGGRNEQFF. The rearrangement joins TRBV2 to TRBJ2-1; perhaps TRBD2 as D (7 bases). The germline V gene encodes CDR1 SNHLY and CDR2 FYNNEI. Trimming stripped 4 bases from V and 7 bases from J, with 11 bases between. The CDR3 is 13 residues long.

This clone was detected only a few times. This chain uses TRBV30 with TRBJ1-1; D unclear. Between the trimmed V and J ends, which lost 2 bases and 0 bases, there was a span of 7 bases. Germline V gene sequence: CDR1 GTSNPN, CDR2 SVGIG (reference sequence). The CDR3 covers 13 residues. CDR3 nucleotides: TGTGCCTGGAGTAACGGGATGAACACTGAAGCTTTCTTT. Translating it yields CAWSNGMNTEAFF.

This chain joins TRBV6-5 and TRBJ1-1; perhaps TRBD1 as D (5 bases). Trimming removed 3 bases from V and 1 base from J, with 9 bases in between. There are 14 residues in the CDR3. Germline V gene lookup returns CDR1 MNHEY and CDR2 SVGAGI. The CDR3 DNA reads as TGTGCCAGCAGTTATAGGGGCCCGAACACTGAAGCTTTCTTT. Protein sequence: CASSYRGPNTEAFF.